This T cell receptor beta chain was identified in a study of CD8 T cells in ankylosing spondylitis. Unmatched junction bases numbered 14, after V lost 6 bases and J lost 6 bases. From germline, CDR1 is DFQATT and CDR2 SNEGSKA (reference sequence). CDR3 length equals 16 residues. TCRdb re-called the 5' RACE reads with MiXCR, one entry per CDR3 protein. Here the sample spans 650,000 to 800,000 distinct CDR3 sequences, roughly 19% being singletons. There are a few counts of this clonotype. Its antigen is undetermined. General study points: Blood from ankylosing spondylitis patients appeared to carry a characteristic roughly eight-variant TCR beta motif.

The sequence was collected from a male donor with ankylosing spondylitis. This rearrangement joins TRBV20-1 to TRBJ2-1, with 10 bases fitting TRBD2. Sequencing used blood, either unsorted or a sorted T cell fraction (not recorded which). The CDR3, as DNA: TGCAGTGCGAACGCCCCTAGCGGGAGCATTACCAATGAGCAGTTCTTC. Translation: CSANAPSGSITNEQFF.